This T cell receptor (beta chain) was identified during a study of regulatory T cells in long-lasting Graves disease. Study conclusions and caveats: Those with persistent disease had in common more public clonotypes (more than 2,500) than new patients (approximately 890).

HTBI primers from iRepertoire and Arm-PCR of CDR3 regions yielded the TCR beta libraries. How the authors handled the data: About 60 TRBV and about 14 TRBJ segments were identified across samples. TCRdb itself ran the multiplex PCR reads through MiXCR, one entry per CDR3 protein. TCRdb assigned the V and J calls; the authors' analysis was not used. Here the sample spans roughly 380,000 distinct CDR3 sequences, over 15% being singletons. CDR1 is SEHNR and CDR2 is FQNEAQ in the germline V gene (reference sequence). CDR3 length equals 17 residues. V lost 5 bases to trimming and J lost 3 bases; unmatched junction nucleotides: 11. This clonotype came up many times. As yet, its antigen is unknown. Noted time point: newly diagnosed GD, antithyroid drugs for less than 3 months. PBMCs provided the RNA from which the TCR library was made. This sample was shared with a second study, whose subject was T cells in Graves' hyperthyroidism and ophthalmopathy.

The sample in question was peripheral blood mononuclear cells (PBMCs), obtained at new diagnosis, from a patient treated with antithyroid drugs. V usage is TRBV7-9 and J usage is TRBJ2-7; TRBD1 aligns across 12 bases. The TCR sequence derives from a man aged 40-55 years with Graves disease. The CDR3 DNA reads TGTGCCAGCAGCCCCCGTCCGGGACAGGGGGCACTCTACGAGCAGTACTTC. It encodes CASSPRPGQGALYEQYF.